The rows below give T cell receptor beta chains drawn from one sample of a study of cytomegalovirus exposure and HLA in healthy donors. Sequenced by immunoSEQ multiplex PCR; TCRdb stores in-frame clones only, minus some. The sample contains 140,000 to 150,000 clones, approximately 89% of which appear only once. Sequenced: PBMCs. The receptors stem from a man aged 18-30 years in good health and CMV-seronegative. Both conserved end residues are part of each CDR3. The D gene is left open where the match is weak. Part of the rows lack a size; the others show once, few, many or a class for expanded clones.

J,V,size,D,DNA,CDR3
TRBJ2-2,TRBV19,once,-,TGTGCCAGTAGTATAGTAGGAGGGCAGGGCACCGGGGAGCTGTTTTTT,CASSIVGGQGTGELFF
TRBJ2-1,TRBV19,once,TRBD2,TGTGCCAGCCGGAGTAGGCCCGGGACTAGCTACTCCTACAATGAGCAGTTCTTC,CASRSRPGTSYSYNEQFF
TRBJ2-3,TRBV5-1,few,-,TGCGCCAGCAGCTCTCACCGGGATACGCAGTATTTT,CASSSHRDTQYF
TRBJ2-2,TRBV5-4,-,TRBD1,TGTGCCAGCAGGCCCAGAGGGGGCAGTGACACCGGGGAGCTGTTTTTT,CASRPRGGSDTGELFF
TRBJ2-1,TRBV7-9,-,-,TGTGCCAGCAACTTAGATACGGATGAGCAGTTCTTC,CASNLDTDEQFF
TRBJ1-1,TRBV5-5,-,-,TGTGCCAGCAGCTTCAGGGAATGGAACACTGAAGCTTTCTTT,CASSFREWNTEAFF
TRBJ1-2,TRBV5-1,-,-,TGCGCCAGCAGCTTGGACAGTCGCGATGGCTACACCTTC,CASSLDSRDGYTF
TRBJ2-5,TRBV7-6,-,-,TGTGCCAGCAGCTTAAGGTGGCGGTCTCAAGAGACCCAGTACTTC,CASSLRWRSQETQYF
TRBJ2-1,TRBV9,-,TRBD2,TGTGCCAGCAGCGTAGGGACTAGCGGAAATGAGCAGTTCTTC,CASSVGTSGNEQFF
TRBJ2-7,TRBV7-9,-,-,TGTGCCAGCACCATTGACTTCAAGGAGCAGTACTTC,CASTIDFKEQYF
TRBJ1-1,TRBV30,-,-,TGTGCCTGGAGTGTACCCCAAGTGAGGTTGGAAGCTTTCTTT,CAWSVPQVRLEAFF
TRBJ1-3,TRBV28,-,TRBD1,TGTGCCAGCAGGGAAGGGGGCGGAAACACCATATATTTT,CASREGGGNTIYF
TRBJ2-7,TRBV6-1,once,TRBD1,TGTGCCAGCAGTGTACGGACAGGAGACCCCTACGAGCAGTACTTC,CASSVRTGDPYEQYF
TRBJ2-2,TRBV30,-,TRBD2,TGTGCCTGGAGGCGGGGGGGGCCGACCGGGGAGCTGTTTTTT,CAWRRGGPTGELFF
TRBJ1-4,TRBV6-5,-,-,TGTGCCAGCAGTTTGGGGGGGGTGAGTAATGAAAAACTGTTTTTT,CASSLGGVSNEKLFF
TRBJ2-5,TRBV7-9,-,-,TGTGCCAGCACCCTGAGGACTCATCATCTGGGGGAGACCCAGTACTTC,CASTLRTHHLGETQYF
TRBJ1-5,TRBV18,-,TRBD1,TGTGCCAGCTCACACAGGGGGAGTCAGCCCCAGCATTTT,CASSHRGSQPQHF
TRBJ1-5,TRBV6-1,-,-,TGTGCCAGCAGTGAAGCAAGGGGTAGCAATCAGCCCCAGCATTTT,CASSEARGSNQPQHF
TRBJ2-5,TRBV5-4,-,-,TGTGCCAGCAGCACCAGGACTGAAAAAGAGACCCAGTACTTC,CASSTRTEKETQYF
TRBJ1-5,TRBV9,-,TRBD1,TGTGCCAGCAGCGTAGGGGCAGGGGGCGAGGGACAGCCCCAGCATTTT,CASSVGAGGEGQPQHF
TRBJ2-4,TRBV28,-,TRBD2,TGTGCCAGCAGTTTCGGTCGGACTAGCGGGAGTTCCCCAGCCAAAAACATTCAGTACTTC,CASSFGRTSGSSPAKNIQYF
TRBJ2-7,TRBV7-2,-,-,TGTGCCAGCAGCTCCCGGGATACTACCTACGAGCAGTACTTC,CASSSRDTTYEQYF
TRBJ2-7,TRBV7-2,-,TRBD1,TGTGCCAGCAGCTCGCAACAGGGGGCCAGCTACGAGCAGTACTTC,CASSSQQGASYEQYF
TRBJ2-5,TRBV10-3,-,TRBD2,TGTGCCACCCGGACTAGCGGGAGACGTCAAGAGACCCAGTACTTC,CATRTSGRRQETQYF
TRBJ2-3,TRBV5-1,-,-,TGCGCCAGCAGCTTGGTTGGGCGTAGCACAGATACGCAGTATTTT,CASSLVGRSTDTQYF
TRBJ1-3,TRBV6-5,-,-,TGTGCCAGCAGCAGCCACGCGGCTGGAAACACCATATATTTT,CASSSHAAGNTIYF
TRBJ2-7,TRBV11-2,-,-,TGTGCCAGCAGCGACGATTACAGATACGAGCAGTACTTC,CASSDDYRYEQYF
TRBJ1-4,TRBV4-3,-,TRBD1,TGCGCCAGCAGCCAGAAGGGACAGGCAAATGAAAAACTGTTTTTT,CASSQKGQANEKLFF
TRBJ2-2,TRBV9,-,-,TGTGCCAGCAGCGTGACAGTTACCGGGGAGCTGTTTTTT,CASSVTVTGELFF
TRBJ1-1,TRBV10-3,-,TRBD1,TGTGCCATCAGGGGACAGGGGGTTTTGGACACTGAAGCTTTCTTT,CAIRGQGVLDTEAFF
TRBJ2-6,TRBV7-9,once,-,TGTGCCAGCAGCTCCATAGGGGCCGCTGGGGCCAACGTCCTGACTTTC,CASSSIGAAGANVLTF
TRBJ2-1,TRBV19,-,TRBD2,TGTGCCAGGTTAGCGGGAGGTCTTTACGATGAGCAGTTCTTC,CARLAGGLYDEQFF
TRBJ1-5,TRBV2,-,-,TGTGCCAGCAGTGCCAGGGTGATGAGCAATCAGCCCCAGCATTTT,CASSARVMSNQPQHF
TRBJ2-5,TRBV19,once,TRBD1,TGTGCCAGTAGAATGACAGGGGGAGAGACCCAGTACTTC,CASRMTGGETQYF
TRBJ1-1,TRBV11-3,-,-,TGTGCCAGCAGCCTAAAAACAGGGTTCACTGAAGCTTTCTTT,CASSLKTGFTEAFF
TRBJ2-3,TRBV5-4,-,TRBD1,TGTGCCAGCAGTCTAGGGACAGGCACAGATACGCAGTATTTT,CASSLGTGTDTQYF
TRBJ1-2,TRBV6-1,-,-,TGTGCCAGCCGCCACCAGGAGGGAGTCTCGTATGGCTACACCTTC,CASRHQEGVSYGYTF
TRBJ2-5,TRBV29-1,-,TRBD2,TGCAGCGTTGCGAGCGGGGGGGCCCGAGAGACCCAGTACTTC,CSVASGGARETQYF
TRBJ2-2,TRBV7-2,few,-,TGTGCCAGCAGCGGCGAGCGTCTGAGGGGGGAGCTGTTTTTT,CASSGERLRGELFF
TRBJ2-6,TRBV23-1,-,TRBD1,TGCGCCAGCAGTCGCCCAGCCGACAGGGTTCTTCTCTCTGGGGCCAACGTCCTGACTTTC,CASSRPADRVLLSGANVLTF
TRBJ2-7,TRBV5-1,-,-,TGCGCCAGCAAAGCGGGTTACGAGCAGTACTTC,CASKAGYEQYF
TRBJ2-2,TRBV2,-,TRBD2,TGTGCCAGCAGCTCCCTTGCTAGCGGAGGGACCGGGGAGCTGTTTTTT,CASSSLASGGTGELFF
TRBJ1-1,TRBV29-1,-,-,TGCAGCGGGGGACTCACTGAAGCTTTCTTT,CSGGLTEAFF
TRBJ2-2,TRBV14,-,TRBD2,TGTGCCAGCACCCCGGGCGGGAGGCACGGGGAGCTGTTTTTT,CASTPGGRHGELFF